Below are 30 T cell receptor beta chains sequenced from a single sample in a study of T cell responses to AZD1222 COVID-19 vaccine. Assay used: immunoSEQ multiplex PCR; TCRdb lists only in-frame clones, some missing. The table lists about 82,000 clones, about 90% of them singletons. The material sequenced was peripheral blood, taken on day 0 of AZD1222 vaccination. The receptors stem from an adult in good health.

The V call is TRBV6-5, the J call TRBJ1-5; no definite D call. V lost 5 bases to trimming and J lost 2 bases, with 13 bases between them. The CDR3 spans 15 residues. Germline values: CDR1 MNHEY, CDR2 SVGAGI. The CDR3 DNA reads TGTGCCAGCAGTCCCTCGGGTCTTGGCAATCAGCCCCAGCATTTT. This encodes CASSPSGLGNQPQHF.

The chain carries TRBV27 and TRBJ1-2; the match to TRBD1 covers 9 bases. Trimming cost V 6 bases and J 8 bases; bases outside gene matches: 13. The CDR3 is 15 residues long. Germline V gives CDR1 MNHEY, CDR2 SMNVEV (reference sequence). CDR3 sequence: CASRSFRDRVWGYTF. The CDR3 DNA sequence: TGTGCCAGCAGATCATTCCGGGACAGGGTTTGGGGCTACACCTTC.

The genes are TRBV11-3 and TRBJ2-7; D is undetermined. There are 13 residues in the CDR3. Between the trimmed V and J ends, which lost 7 bases and 1 base, there was a span of 11 bases. Germline CDR1 and CDR2: SGHNT and YENEEA. The CDR3 DNA reads TGTGCCAGCACGGGTCCTCTATCCTACGAGCAGTACTTC. Translation gives CASTGPLSYEQYF.

This sequence joins TRBV30 and TRBJ1-2; D unclear. This CDR3 region has 13 residues. Between the trimmed V and J ends, which lost 3 bases and 8 bases, there was a span of 16 bases. Per germline, CDR1 GTSNPN and CDR2 SVGIG (reference sequence). CDR3 sequence: CAWSAGPSVGYTF. CDR3 bases: TGTGCCTGGAGCGCAGGCCCCTCGGTAGGCTACACCTTC.

V gene TRBV6-6 combines with J gene TRBJ1-1; 8 bases match TRBD1. The junction had 1 base not matched to a gene; V was cut back by 0 bases and J by 1 base. CDR3 length: 15 amino acids. Looked up from germline, CDR1 is MNHNY and CDR2 is SVGAGI (reference sequence). CDR3 sequence reads: CASSYSGTGNTEAFF. DNA for the CDR3: TGTGCCAGCAGTTACTCAGGGACAGGGAACACTGAAGCTTTCTTT.

The V gene is TRBV7-9, the J gene TRBJ1-1; 12 bases map to TRBD1. The CDR3 contains 14 residues. Germline V gives CDR1 SEHNR, CDR2 FQNEAQ (reference sequence). Trimming at V came to 9 bases and at J to 4 bases, leaving 6 bases not matched to a gene. The CDR3 here is CASRAGQGATEAFF. CDR3 DNA: TGTGCCAGTCGTGCGGGACAGGGGGCCACTGAAGCTTTCTTT.

The V gene is TRBV5-1, the J gene TRBJ2-7; D not certain. Germline V lookup: CDR1 SGHRS, CDR2 YFSETQ. The ends were cut back, 1 base at V and 2 bases at J, with 10 bases in the middle. The CDR3 loop spans 14 amino acids. In nucleotides, the CDR3 is TGCGCCAGCAGCTTGTTTCAAGGCGCCTACGAGCAGTACTTC. Translated: CASSLFQGAYEQYF.

The chain carries TRBV19 and TRBJ1-1; D is unclear. The CDR3 has 11 amino acids. Germline V lookup: CDR1 LNHDA, CDR2 SQIVND (reference sequence). In DNA form, the CDR3 reads TGTGCATGTTCAGGGAACACTGAAGCTTTCTTT. Translation: CACSGNTEAFF.

J is TRBJ2-7 and V is TRBV11-2; 7 nucleotides agree with TRBD1. The CDR3 is 14 residues long. The junction had 5 bases not matched to a gene; V was cut back by 1 base and J by 5 bases. Looked up from germline, CDR1 is SGHAT and CDR2 is FQNNGV. In nucleotides, the CDR3 is TGTGCCAGCAGCTTAGGACAGGGTTTCAACGAGCAGTACTTC. This encodes CASSLGQGFNEQYF.

This sequence joins TRBV2 and TRBJ1-3; D is ambiguous. This CDR3 has 14 residues. The V gene lost 3 bases and the J gene lost 0 bases, with 6 bases spanning the gap. Germline lookup yields CDR1 SNHLY and CDR2 FYNNEI. The DNA of the CDR3 is TGTGCCAGCAGTGAGGGAGGCTCTGGAAACACCATATATTTT. Translated: CASSEGGSGNTIYF.

This sequence joins TRBV7-9 and TRBJ1-2; possibly TRBD1 for D (5 bases). The CDR3 loop spans 14 amino acids. V lost 1 base to trimming and J lost 7 bases, with 13 bases between them. Germline CDR1 reads SEHNR; CDR2 reads FQNEAQ (reference sequence). The CDR3 nucleotides read TGTGCCAGCAGCTTAGAGGCAGGGTCGGGTGGCTACACCTTC. It encodes CASSLEAGSGGYTF.

J is TRBJ1-1 and V is TRBV4-3; 7 positions agree with TRBD1. CDR3 size: 15 residues. Germline V gene lookup returns CDR1 LGHNA and CDR2 YSLEER. Trimming at V came to 4 bases and at J to 2 bases, leaving 7 bases not matched to a gene. The CDR3 nucleotides are TGCGCCAGCAGCCGGACAGGAACCTCCAACACTGAAGCTTTCTTT. Protein: CASSRTGTSNTEAFF.

In its sample, this clone was seen a few times. The chain links TRBV6-1 to TRBJ2-1; 9 nucleotides align to TRBD2. V shed 3 bases, J shed 8 bases, and the junction held 8 bases outside the gene matches. CDR1 and CDR2 from the germline V gene are MNHNS and SASEGT. CDR3 size: 15 residues. CDR3 loop: CASSDLGLAPDEQFF. CDR3 DNA: TGTGCCAGCAGTGATTTGGGACTAGCTCCGGATGAGCAGTTCTTC.

The chain employs TRBV20-1 and TRBJ1-2; 7 bases agree with TRBD1. CDR1 and CDR2 from the germline V gene are DFQATT and SNEGSKA (reference sequence). CDR3 length: 14 amino acids. V was clipped by 3 bases and J by 0 bases; unmatched bases: 4. Here the CDR3 DNA reads TGCAGTGCTAGTAAGGGGGCAGCTAACTATGGCTACACCTTC. Its translation: CSASKGAANYGYTF.

The chain carries TRBV29-1 and TRBJ2-7; TRBD1 matches at 7 bases. V was pared by 4 bases and J by 3 bases, with 3 bases of the junction left unmatched. CDR3 length: 12 amino acids. CDR1 and CDR2 (germline): SQVTM, ANQGSEA. The CDR3 region is CSVARDSYEQYF. The DNA of the CDR3 is TGCAGCGTTGCCCGGGACAGCTACGAGCAGTACTTC.

This rearrangement joins TRBV5-1 to TRBJ1-4, with a tentative D call TRBD1 (6 bases). Germline assignment: CDR1 SGHRS and CDR2 YFSETQ. This CDR3 has 16 residues. Trimming took 4 bases from V and 8 from J, leaving 21 bases between them. In nucleotides, the CDR3 is TGCGCCAGCAGCAGGTCCGGGACGGGGGCCAGGGAAAAACTGTTTTTT. Protein sequence: CASSRSGTGAREKLFF. Looking up the rest from reference TRBV5-1 and TRBJ1-4 gives the full variable domain: KAGVTQTPRYLIKTRGQQVTLSCSPISGHRSVSWYQQTPGQGLQFLFEYFSETQRNKGNFPGRFSGRQFSNSRSEMNVSTLELGDSALYLCASSRSGTGAREKLFFGSGTQLSVL.

V and J are TRBV6-2 or TRBV6-3 and TRBJ2-7; D gene ambiguous. CDR1 MNHEY and CDR2 SVGEGT come from the germline V gene. CDR3 size: 14 residues. V lost 2 bases and J lost 2, with 10 bases in between. The CDR3 coding sequence is TGTGCCAGCAGTTACGGTCCTCCAACCTACGAGCAGTACTTC. Protein sequence: CASSYGPPTYEQYF.

This chain connects TRBV11-3 to TRBJ1-1, with 7 bases that match TRBD1. The CDR3 runs to 16 residues. Germline V gives CDR1 SGHNT, CDR2 YENEEA. The ends lost 8 bases at V and 0 bases at J; junction bases unmatched: 12. The CDR3 region has the DNA TGTGCCAGCTTGAAGTCGGGACAGCCCATGAACACTGAAGCTTTCTTT. Its translation: CASLKSGQPMNTEAFF.

The gene calls are TRBV19 and TRBJ1-2; D not resolved. The germline V and J ends were trimmed by 4 bases and 0 bases, with 6 bases remaining between them. Per the germline V gene, CDR1 is LNHDA and CDR2 is SQIVND (reference sequence). The CDR3 spans 13 residues. CDR3 DNA sequence: TGTGCCAGTAGTACCCAGGCTAACTATGGCTACACCTTC. Residues: CASSTQANYGYTF.

The chain recombines TRBV27 with TRBJ1-5; a possible D gene is TRBD1 (5 bases). V was clipped by 5 bases and J by 7 bases, with 15 bases between them. The CDR3 runs 14 residues. Germline values: CDR1 MNHEY, CDR2 SMNVEV (reference sequence). The CDR3 DNA follows: TGTGCCAGCAGTCCACGGGACGGCGGGCAGCCCCAGCATTTT. It is translated as CASSPRDGGQPQHF.

The chain carries TRBV3-1 (or the pseudogene TRBV3-2) and TRBJ1-6; D unclear. Germline loops: CDR1 LGHDT, CDR2 YNNKEL (reference sequence). CDR3 length: 14 amino acids. With 4 bases removed from V and 7 bases from J, the gap between germline ends came to 11 bases. The CDR3 DNA reads as TGTGCCAGCAGCCCCCGGAACGGAAATTCACCCCTCCACTTT. Amino acids: CASSPRNGNSPLHF.

The gene calls are TRBV5-5 and TRBJ1-2; maybe TRBD1 (6 bases). CDR3 size: 16 residues. V was clipped by 0 bases and J by 4 bases, with 16 bases between them. CDR1 SGHKS and CDR2 YYEKEE come from the germline V gene (reference sequence). The CDR3 DNA reads as TGTGCCAGCAGCTTGGCCGCTAATGGGGGCGCCTATGGCTACACCTTC. It codes for CASSLAANGGAYGYTF.

The CDR3 DNA is TGTGCCAGCAGCTTAGACCAGGGGTTATACTATGGCTACACCTTC. This encodes CASSLDQGLYYGYTF. The chain combines TRBV7-2 with TRBJ1-2; D possibly corresponds to TRBD1 (6 bases). The CDR3 totals 15 residues. The germline V gene has CDR1 SGHTA and CDR2 FQGNSA. The ends were cut back, 1 base at V and 3 bases at J, with 12 bases in the middle.

A single count supports this clone. The CDR3 region is CASSSQLGWEQPQHF. For the CDR3, the DNA is TGTGCCAGCAGTTCTCAGTTGGGGTGGGAACAGCCCCAGCATTTT. This chain joins TRBV27 and TRBJ1-5; unclear D gene. Trimming took 4 bases from V and 7 from J, leaving 17 bases between them. The CDR3 extends over 15 amino acids. The germline V gene encodes CDR1 MNHEY and CDR2 SMNVEV (reference sequence).

CDR3 residues: CASGTPGTRNNEQFF. CDR3 nucleotide sequence: TGTGCCAGCGGAACCCCCGGGACTAGGAACAATGAGCAGTTCTTC. The genes are TRBV5-4 and TRBJ2-1, with TRBD2 identical over 8 bases. CDR1 and CDR2 from the germline V gene are SGHNT and YYREEE (reference sequence). V was pared by 7 bases and J by 5 bases, with 11 bases of the junction left unmatched. CDR3 length: 15 amino acids.

CDR3 sequence: CASSLLGVPSGANVLTF. Written as DNA, the CDR3 is TGCGCCAGCAGCTTGTTAGGGGTACCCTCTGGGGCCAACGTCCTGACTTTC. The chain recombines TRBV5-1 with TRBJ2-6; the D gene is possibly TRBD1 (5 bases). V lost 1 base and J 0 bases, leaving 11 bases between the germline ends. The V gene's germline CDR1 is SGHRS and CDR2 YFSETQ. CDR3 length equals 17 residues.

In its sample, this clone was seen once. The chain couples TRBV11-1 to TRBJ1-6; 8 nucleotides line up with TRBD1. Germline values: CDR1 SGHAT, CDR2 FQDESV (reference sequence). After removal of 5 bases from V and 6 bases from J, the junction contained 6 bases not matched to a gene. The CDR3 covers 15 residues. The CDR3 loop is CASSLRGQANSPLHF. The CDR3 DNA sequence: TGTGCCAGCAGCCTCCGGGGACAGGCTAATTCACCCCTCCACTTT.

The gene calls are TRBV4-3 and TRBJ2-1, with TRBD1 matching 7 bases. V dropped 3 bases and J dropped 6; count of bases not matched to a gene: 11. Per the germline V gene, CDR1 is LGHNA and CDR2 is YSLEER. The CDR3 is 16 amino acids. CDR3 loop: CASSHSRTGDSNEQFF. DNA of the CDR3: TGCGCCAGCAGCCATTCCCGGACAGGAGATAGCAATGAGCAGTTCTTC.

The gene calls are TRBV3-1 (or the pseudogene TRBV3-2) and TRBJ2-3; D call uncertain. This CDR3 has 12 amino acids. Trimming took off 4 bases at V and 5 bases at J, with 7 bases between the two ends. In germline, CDR1 is LGHDT, CDR2 YNNKEL (reference sequence). CDR3 residues: CASSRSGDTQYF. The CDR3 DNA follows: TGTGCCAGCAGCCGCAGTGGAGATACGCAGTATTTT.

The CDR3 region is CASSFRAGPYNEQFF. CDR3 nucleotides: TGTGCCAGCAGCTTTAGAGCGGGGCCATACAATGAGCAGTTCTTC. The rearrangement uses TRBV27 and TRBJ2-1; 7 bases fit TRBD2. V lost 6 bases to trimming and J lost 4 bases; unmatched junction nucleotides: 9. The CDR3 contains 15 residues. Per the germline V gene, CDR1 is MNHEY and CDR2 is SMNVEV (reference sequence).